The rows below give T cell receptor beta chains drawn from one sample of a study of cytomegalovirus exposure and HLA in healthy donors. The repertoire was sequenced with immunoSEQ multiplex PCR; TCRdb's copy has only in-frame clones and lacks some. The sample carries about 82,000 clones, 60% to 80% recorded once. The source material was PBMCs. The source is a man aged 50 or older in good health and CMV-seronegative. The CDR3 runs from the conserved cysteine through the conserved F or W. The D gene is left open where the match is weak. Clone sizes are given selectively: once, few, many, or a class where the clone is expanded.

v_call,d_call,clone_size,j_call,cdr3_nt,cdr3_aa
TRBV5-1,TRBD1,-,TRBJ1-6,TGCGCCAGCAGCTTGGCGGGACAGGGGGGTTCACCCCTCCACTTT,CASSLAGQGGSPLHF
TRBV9,TRBD2,-,TRBJ2-1,TGTGCCAGCGGTAGCGGGGGGGCAGGTTACAATGAGCAGTTCTTC,CASGSGGAGYNEQFF
TRBV4-3,TRBD1,few,TRBJ1-6,TGCGCCAGCAGCCAGGAGGTGCCGGTGACAGGGCCCTCTAATTCACCCCTCCACTTT,CASSQEVPVTGPSNSPLHF
TRBV9,TRBD1,-,TRBJ2-5,TGTGCCAGCAGCGAGACAGGGTCGGAGTCAGAGACCCAGTACTTC,CASSETGSESETQYF
TRBV9,TRBD1,-,TRBJ1-5,TGTGCCAGCAGCTACAGGGGGACGGATTATAGCAATCAGCCCCAGCATTTT,CASSYRGTDYSNQPQHF
TRBV30,-,-,TRBJ2-2,TGTGCCTGGAGTGGACTAGGCGATAACGGGGAGCTGTTTTTT,CAWSGLGDNGELFF
TRBV6-6,TRBD1,-,TRBJ1-1,TGTGCCAGCAGTTACACCAGGGGGAATGGGGAAGCTTTCTTT,CASSYTRGNGEAFF
TRBV7-2,-,-,TRBJ1-6,TGTGCCAGCAGCCCCGATAGACAGAATTCACCCCTCCACTTT,CASSPDRQNSPLHF
TRBV5-6,-,-,TRBJ2-3,TGTGCCAGCAGCTTGGCGGGCTTAGGCGGGAATACGCAGTATTTT,CASSLAGLGGNTQYF
TRBV5-3,-,-,TRBJ1-1,TGTGCCAGAAGCTCCGCCTCCAGGGATTTGAACACTGAAGCTTTCTTT,CARSSASRDLNTEAFF
TRBV19,TRBD2,-,TRBJ2-2,TGTGCCAGTAGTAAGGCCAGGGAGGGCACCGGGGAGCTGTTTTTT,CASSKAREGTGELFF
TRBV4-3,TRBD1,few,TRBJ1-1,TGCGCCAGCAGCCGCTTTGGACAGGGGGTAACGGCCACTGAAGCTTTCTTT,CASSRFGQGVTATEAFF
TRBV30,-,-,TRBJ2-5,TGTGCCTGGAGTGTGTTGTTGGACAGGACCCAGTACTTC,CAWSVLLDRTQYF
TRBV30,-,-,TRBJ1-2,TGTGCCTGGAGTGTATTAGGGCGGGCGCCGGGCTACACCTTC,CAWSVLGRAPGYTF
TRBV6-5,-,-,TRBJ1-6,TGTGCCAGCAGTTCCTCCGGGACACGGTATAATTCACCCCTCCACTTT,CASSSSGTRYNSPLHF
TRBV27,TRBD2,-,TRBJ2-5,TGTGCCAGCACTGTAGCGGGGGGGAACCAAGAGACCCAGTACTTC,CASTVAGGNQETQYF
TRBV10-3,TRBD1,once,TRBJ1-4,TGTGCCATCAGTGCCCGGGACAGGGGTAGGACGCGTCTGAATGAAAAACTGTTTTTT,CAISARDRGRTRLNEKLFF